The present T cell receptor (beta chain) was sequenced within a study of blood T cell repertoires in COVID-19. Whole-study context: COVID-19 samples, acute and convalescent, were from the United States, Italy and Spain. PBMCs, B-cell-depleted T cells, or T cells were the source of the cDNA or gDNA that made up the material.

TCRdb keeps only in-frame clones here, not all; method: immunoSEQ multiplex PCR. The data show just under 300,000 clones, with approximately 86% seen just once and about 1.2% held by the top ten. Trimming removed 0 bases from V and 16 bases from J, with 10 bases in between. CDR3 length: 11 residues. Germline V gene sequence: CDR1 DFQATT, CDR2 SNEGSKA (reference sequence). This TCR derives from a man in his 70s with acute or convalescent COVID-19. What was sequenced was peripheral blood. The genes are TRBV20-1 and TRBJ1-6; D might be TRBD1 (5 bases). CDR3 amino acids: CSAREEQALHF. For the CDR3, the DNA is TGCAGTGCTAGAGAGGAACAGGCACTCCACTTT.